The rows below give T cell receptor beta chains drawn from one sample of a study of shared clonotypes between healthy human individuals. Profiling relied on immunoSEQ multiplex PCR, and the TCRdb table lists in-frame clones only, not all of them. Of more than 900,000 clones listed, around 78% are singletons. The sequenced material came from memory CD4+ T cells from PBMCs. These receptors were obtained from a man between 18 and 35 years old in good health. Some clones in this sample may be carry-over from other donors' samples. The CDR3 runs from the conserved cysteine through the conserved F or W. The D gene is left open where the match is weak. The size entry is marked missing in some rows and otherwise reads once, few, many or a size class.

CDR3: CASSHDGVGELFF; DNA: TGTGCCAGCAGCCACGACGGCGTCGGGGAGCTGTTTTTT; V: TRBV7-8; size: .; D: .; J: TRBJ2-2
CDR3: CASSEQGASAEAFF; DNA: TGTGCCAGCAGTGAGCAGGGGGCCAGTGCTGAAGCTTTCTTT; V: TRBV28; size: few; D: TRBD1; J: TRBJ1-1
CDR3: CASSIGLYSYEQYF; DNA: TGTGCCAGTAGTATAGGGCTATATTCCTACGAGCAGTACTTC; V: TRBV19; size: .; D: .; J: TRBJ2-7
CDR3: CASSQGDIGTQYF; DNA: TGCGCCAGCAGCCAAGGGGACATCGGGACCCAGTACTTC; V: TRBV4-1; size: .; D: .; J: TRBJ2-5
CDR3: CASSQEKGQGWNNQPQHF; DNA: TGTGCCAGCAGCCAAGAGAAGGGACAGGGGTGGAACAATCAGCCCCAGCATTTT; V: TRBV14; size: .; D: TRBD1; J: TRBJ1-5
CDR3: CASRPGANVLTF; DNA: TGTGCCAGCCGACCTGGGGCCAACGTCCTGACTTTC; V: TRBV7-8; size: .; D: .; J: TRBJ2-6
CDR3: CATEGGTNTEAFF; DNA: TGTGCCACCGAAGGGGGCACGAACACTGAAGCTTTCTTT; V: TRBV28; size: .; D: TRBD1; J: TRBJ1-1
CDR3: CASSEDRWPNQPQHF; DNA: TGTGCCAGCAGTGAAGACAGATGGCCCAATCAGCCCCAGCATTTT; V: TRBV27; size: .; D: .; J: TRBJ1-5
CDR3: CASSLRGPSSYNEQFF; DNA: TGTGCCAGCAGCTTAAGGGGGCCGAGCTCCTACAATGAGCAGTTCTTC; V: TRBV11-2; size: .; D: TRBD1; J: TRBJ2-1
CDR3: CASSSGWRGNNNEQFF; DNA: TGTGCCAGCAGTTCAGGCTGGCGGGGGAACAACAATGAGCAGTTCTTC; V: TRBV28; size: .; D: TRBD2; J: TRBJ2-1
CDR3: CASSLEGTLGETQYF; DNA: TGTGCCAGCAGCTTGGAGGGGACTCTCGGGGAGACCCAGTACTTC; V: TRBV5-4; size: .; D: .; J: TRBJ2-5
CDR3: CASSPMAGGLYGYTF; DNA: TGTGCCAGCAGCCCCATGGCGGGGGGTCTATATGGCTACACCTTC; V: TRBV7-9; size: .; D: .; J: TRBJ1-2
CDR3: CASSQDRAQETQYF; DNA: TGTGCCAGCAGCCAGGACAGGGCCCAAGAGACCCAGTACTTC; V: TRBV6-5; size: once; D: TRBD1; J: TRBJ2-5
CDR3: CASSYSSREGTDTQYF; DNA: TGTGCCAGCAGTTACTCGAGTCGGGAAGGCACAGATACGCAGTATTTT; V: TRBV6-5; size: .; D: .; J: TRBJ2-3
CDR3: CAIMGASGPRGLSEQYF; DNA: TGTGCCATAATGGGGGCTAGCGGGCCCCGAGGGCTAAGCGAGCAGTACTTC; V: TRBV2; size: .; D: TRBD2; J: TRBJ2-7
CDR3: CASSPRVSSDTGELFF; DNA: TGTGCCAGCTCACCGAGGGTTAGTTCGGACACCGGGGAGCTGTTTTTT; V: TRBV18; size: .; D: .; J: TRBJ2-2
CDR3: CASSLWGSGNAFDEQYF; DNA: TGTGCCAGCAGTTTATGGGGAAGCGGGAATGCCTTCGACGAGCAGTACTTC; V: TRBV27; size: .; D: TRBD2; J: TRBJ2-7
CDR3: CASSRTGKIGELFF; DNA: TGTGCCAGCAGCCGTACAGGGAAAATCGGGGAGCTGTTTTTT; V: TRBV14; size: few; D: .; J: TRBJ2-2
CDR3: CSGQLGPTYGYTF; DNA: TGCAGCGGCCAGTTAGGGCCTACCTATGGCTACACCTTC; V: TRBV29-1; size: .; D: .; J: TRBJ1-2
CDR3: CASSWASGVNYNEQFF; DNA: TGTGCCAGTTCTTGGGCTAGCGGGGTCAACTACAATGAGCAGTTCTTC; V: TRBV9; size: .; D: TRBD2; J: TRBJ2-1
CDR3: CASSYSRSGGQETQYF; DNA: TGTGCCAGCAGTTACTCGAGGTCAGGGGGTCAAGAGACCCAGTACTTC; V: TRBV6-5; size: .; D: TRBD1; J: TRBJ2-5
CDR3: CASKTANTGELFF; DNA: TGTGCCAGTAAGACAGCGAACACCGGGGAGCTGTTTTTT; V: TRBV19; size: .; D: .; J: TRBJ2-2
CDR3: CASSQGTLGNTIYF; DNA: TGTGCCAGCAGCCAAGGCACCCTGGGAAACACCATATATTTT; V: TRBV14; size: .; D: .; J: TRBJ1-3
CDR3: CASTTRQGQNTGELFF; DNA: TGTGCCTCGACCACCCGACAGGGGCAAAACACCGGGGAGCTGTTTTTT; V: TRBV30; size: .; D: TRBD1; J: TRBJ2-2
CDR3: CASSGLAGGPHEQYF; DNA: TGCGCCAGCAGCGGGCTAGCGGGAGGGCCCCACGAGCAGTACTTC; V: TRBV5-1; size: .; D: TRBD2; J: TRBJ2-7
CDR3: CASSFSRGSGELFF; DNA: TGTGCCAGCAGCTTTTCCAGGGGGTCCGGGGAGCTGTTTTTT; V: TRBV7-3; size: once; D: TRBD1; J: TRBJ2-2
CDR3: CASSAPLAGATGELFF; DNA: TGTGCCAGCAGCGCACCCTTAGCGGGAGCTACCGGGGAGCTGTTTTTT; V: TRBV9; size: .; D: TRBD2; J: TRBJ2-2
CDR3: CASSPEHGGNQPQHF; DNA: TGTGCCAGCAGCCCCGAACATGGGGGGAATCAGCCCCAGCATTTT; V: TRBV28; size: .; D: .; J: TRBJ1-5
CDR3: CASSAQPRDSYEQYF; DNA: TGTGCCAGCAGTGCCCAACCCAGGGACAGTTACGAGCAGTACTTC; V: TRBV6-1; size: .; D: TRBD1; J: TRBJ2-7